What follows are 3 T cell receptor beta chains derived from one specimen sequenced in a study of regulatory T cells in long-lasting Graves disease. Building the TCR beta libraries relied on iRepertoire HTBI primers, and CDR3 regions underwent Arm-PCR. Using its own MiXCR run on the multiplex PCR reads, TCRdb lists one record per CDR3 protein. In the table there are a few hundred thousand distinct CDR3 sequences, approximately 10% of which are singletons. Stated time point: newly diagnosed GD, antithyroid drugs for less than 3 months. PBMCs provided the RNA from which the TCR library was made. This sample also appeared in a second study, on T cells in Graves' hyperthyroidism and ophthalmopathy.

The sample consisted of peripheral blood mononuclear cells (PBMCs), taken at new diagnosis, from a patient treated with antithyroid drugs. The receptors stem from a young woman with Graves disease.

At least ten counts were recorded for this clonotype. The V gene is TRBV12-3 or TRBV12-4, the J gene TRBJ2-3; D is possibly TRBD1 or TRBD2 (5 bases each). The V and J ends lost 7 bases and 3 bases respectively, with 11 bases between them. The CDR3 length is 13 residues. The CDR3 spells CASTSGPTDTQYF. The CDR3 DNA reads TGTGCCAGCACTTCGGGACCAACAGATACGCAGTATTTT.

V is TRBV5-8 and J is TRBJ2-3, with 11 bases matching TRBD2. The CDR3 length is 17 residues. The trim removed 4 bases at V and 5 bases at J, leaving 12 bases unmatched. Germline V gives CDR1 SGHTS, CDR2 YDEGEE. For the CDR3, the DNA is TGTGCCAGCAGCCCCGGGACTAGCGGAAGGGCCCAAGATACGCAGTATTTT. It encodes CASSPGTSGRAQDTQYF. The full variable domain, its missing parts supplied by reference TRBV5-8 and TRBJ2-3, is EAGVTQSPTHLIKTRGQQATLRCSPISGHTSVYWYQQALGLGLQFLLWYDEGEERNRGNFPPRFSGRQFPNYSSELNVNALELEDSALYLCASSPGTSGRAQDTQYFGPGTRLTVL.

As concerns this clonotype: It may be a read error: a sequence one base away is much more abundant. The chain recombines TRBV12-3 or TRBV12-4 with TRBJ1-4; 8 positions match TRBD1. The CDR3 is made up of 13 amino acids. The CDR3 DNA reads TGTGCCGGCAGTTTAACAGGACAGGGACAACTGTTTTTT. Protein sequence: CAGSLTGQGQLFF.